This T cell receptor (beta chain) is drawn from a study of early T cells in non-severe SARS-CoV-2 infection. Turning to the study itself: It was bulk RNA from unsorted whole blood that was sequenced, and the chains were unpaired. Study-wide findings and caveats: VDJdb-based matching was biased toward anti-spike CD8 responses and missed private and CD4 specificities.

In the case of this clonotype: Its antigen is as yet unknown.

In the library, individual cDNA molecules carried attached unique molecular identifiers. TCRdb independently ran MiXCR on the 5' RACE reads; one entry per CDR3 protein. Among nearly 30,000 distinct CDR3 sequences, under 6% were seen once, and the ten largest hold roughly 5.7%. Germline CDR1 reads MNHEY; CDR2 reads SVGEGT. V lost 7 bases and J 4 bases, leaving 10 bases between the germline ends. This CDR3 spans 12 amino acids. V and J are TRBV6-2 or TRBV6-3 and TRBJ1-1, with D possibly TRBD1 on 6 matching bases. Sequenced sample: whole blood. This TCR derives from an adult who was a healthcare worker with PCR-confirmed SARS-CoV-2 infection or an uninfected control (not recorded which). The CDR3, as DNA: TGTGCCAGCACTCAGGGGATCACTGAAGCTTTCTTT. Encoded protein: CASTQGITEAFF.